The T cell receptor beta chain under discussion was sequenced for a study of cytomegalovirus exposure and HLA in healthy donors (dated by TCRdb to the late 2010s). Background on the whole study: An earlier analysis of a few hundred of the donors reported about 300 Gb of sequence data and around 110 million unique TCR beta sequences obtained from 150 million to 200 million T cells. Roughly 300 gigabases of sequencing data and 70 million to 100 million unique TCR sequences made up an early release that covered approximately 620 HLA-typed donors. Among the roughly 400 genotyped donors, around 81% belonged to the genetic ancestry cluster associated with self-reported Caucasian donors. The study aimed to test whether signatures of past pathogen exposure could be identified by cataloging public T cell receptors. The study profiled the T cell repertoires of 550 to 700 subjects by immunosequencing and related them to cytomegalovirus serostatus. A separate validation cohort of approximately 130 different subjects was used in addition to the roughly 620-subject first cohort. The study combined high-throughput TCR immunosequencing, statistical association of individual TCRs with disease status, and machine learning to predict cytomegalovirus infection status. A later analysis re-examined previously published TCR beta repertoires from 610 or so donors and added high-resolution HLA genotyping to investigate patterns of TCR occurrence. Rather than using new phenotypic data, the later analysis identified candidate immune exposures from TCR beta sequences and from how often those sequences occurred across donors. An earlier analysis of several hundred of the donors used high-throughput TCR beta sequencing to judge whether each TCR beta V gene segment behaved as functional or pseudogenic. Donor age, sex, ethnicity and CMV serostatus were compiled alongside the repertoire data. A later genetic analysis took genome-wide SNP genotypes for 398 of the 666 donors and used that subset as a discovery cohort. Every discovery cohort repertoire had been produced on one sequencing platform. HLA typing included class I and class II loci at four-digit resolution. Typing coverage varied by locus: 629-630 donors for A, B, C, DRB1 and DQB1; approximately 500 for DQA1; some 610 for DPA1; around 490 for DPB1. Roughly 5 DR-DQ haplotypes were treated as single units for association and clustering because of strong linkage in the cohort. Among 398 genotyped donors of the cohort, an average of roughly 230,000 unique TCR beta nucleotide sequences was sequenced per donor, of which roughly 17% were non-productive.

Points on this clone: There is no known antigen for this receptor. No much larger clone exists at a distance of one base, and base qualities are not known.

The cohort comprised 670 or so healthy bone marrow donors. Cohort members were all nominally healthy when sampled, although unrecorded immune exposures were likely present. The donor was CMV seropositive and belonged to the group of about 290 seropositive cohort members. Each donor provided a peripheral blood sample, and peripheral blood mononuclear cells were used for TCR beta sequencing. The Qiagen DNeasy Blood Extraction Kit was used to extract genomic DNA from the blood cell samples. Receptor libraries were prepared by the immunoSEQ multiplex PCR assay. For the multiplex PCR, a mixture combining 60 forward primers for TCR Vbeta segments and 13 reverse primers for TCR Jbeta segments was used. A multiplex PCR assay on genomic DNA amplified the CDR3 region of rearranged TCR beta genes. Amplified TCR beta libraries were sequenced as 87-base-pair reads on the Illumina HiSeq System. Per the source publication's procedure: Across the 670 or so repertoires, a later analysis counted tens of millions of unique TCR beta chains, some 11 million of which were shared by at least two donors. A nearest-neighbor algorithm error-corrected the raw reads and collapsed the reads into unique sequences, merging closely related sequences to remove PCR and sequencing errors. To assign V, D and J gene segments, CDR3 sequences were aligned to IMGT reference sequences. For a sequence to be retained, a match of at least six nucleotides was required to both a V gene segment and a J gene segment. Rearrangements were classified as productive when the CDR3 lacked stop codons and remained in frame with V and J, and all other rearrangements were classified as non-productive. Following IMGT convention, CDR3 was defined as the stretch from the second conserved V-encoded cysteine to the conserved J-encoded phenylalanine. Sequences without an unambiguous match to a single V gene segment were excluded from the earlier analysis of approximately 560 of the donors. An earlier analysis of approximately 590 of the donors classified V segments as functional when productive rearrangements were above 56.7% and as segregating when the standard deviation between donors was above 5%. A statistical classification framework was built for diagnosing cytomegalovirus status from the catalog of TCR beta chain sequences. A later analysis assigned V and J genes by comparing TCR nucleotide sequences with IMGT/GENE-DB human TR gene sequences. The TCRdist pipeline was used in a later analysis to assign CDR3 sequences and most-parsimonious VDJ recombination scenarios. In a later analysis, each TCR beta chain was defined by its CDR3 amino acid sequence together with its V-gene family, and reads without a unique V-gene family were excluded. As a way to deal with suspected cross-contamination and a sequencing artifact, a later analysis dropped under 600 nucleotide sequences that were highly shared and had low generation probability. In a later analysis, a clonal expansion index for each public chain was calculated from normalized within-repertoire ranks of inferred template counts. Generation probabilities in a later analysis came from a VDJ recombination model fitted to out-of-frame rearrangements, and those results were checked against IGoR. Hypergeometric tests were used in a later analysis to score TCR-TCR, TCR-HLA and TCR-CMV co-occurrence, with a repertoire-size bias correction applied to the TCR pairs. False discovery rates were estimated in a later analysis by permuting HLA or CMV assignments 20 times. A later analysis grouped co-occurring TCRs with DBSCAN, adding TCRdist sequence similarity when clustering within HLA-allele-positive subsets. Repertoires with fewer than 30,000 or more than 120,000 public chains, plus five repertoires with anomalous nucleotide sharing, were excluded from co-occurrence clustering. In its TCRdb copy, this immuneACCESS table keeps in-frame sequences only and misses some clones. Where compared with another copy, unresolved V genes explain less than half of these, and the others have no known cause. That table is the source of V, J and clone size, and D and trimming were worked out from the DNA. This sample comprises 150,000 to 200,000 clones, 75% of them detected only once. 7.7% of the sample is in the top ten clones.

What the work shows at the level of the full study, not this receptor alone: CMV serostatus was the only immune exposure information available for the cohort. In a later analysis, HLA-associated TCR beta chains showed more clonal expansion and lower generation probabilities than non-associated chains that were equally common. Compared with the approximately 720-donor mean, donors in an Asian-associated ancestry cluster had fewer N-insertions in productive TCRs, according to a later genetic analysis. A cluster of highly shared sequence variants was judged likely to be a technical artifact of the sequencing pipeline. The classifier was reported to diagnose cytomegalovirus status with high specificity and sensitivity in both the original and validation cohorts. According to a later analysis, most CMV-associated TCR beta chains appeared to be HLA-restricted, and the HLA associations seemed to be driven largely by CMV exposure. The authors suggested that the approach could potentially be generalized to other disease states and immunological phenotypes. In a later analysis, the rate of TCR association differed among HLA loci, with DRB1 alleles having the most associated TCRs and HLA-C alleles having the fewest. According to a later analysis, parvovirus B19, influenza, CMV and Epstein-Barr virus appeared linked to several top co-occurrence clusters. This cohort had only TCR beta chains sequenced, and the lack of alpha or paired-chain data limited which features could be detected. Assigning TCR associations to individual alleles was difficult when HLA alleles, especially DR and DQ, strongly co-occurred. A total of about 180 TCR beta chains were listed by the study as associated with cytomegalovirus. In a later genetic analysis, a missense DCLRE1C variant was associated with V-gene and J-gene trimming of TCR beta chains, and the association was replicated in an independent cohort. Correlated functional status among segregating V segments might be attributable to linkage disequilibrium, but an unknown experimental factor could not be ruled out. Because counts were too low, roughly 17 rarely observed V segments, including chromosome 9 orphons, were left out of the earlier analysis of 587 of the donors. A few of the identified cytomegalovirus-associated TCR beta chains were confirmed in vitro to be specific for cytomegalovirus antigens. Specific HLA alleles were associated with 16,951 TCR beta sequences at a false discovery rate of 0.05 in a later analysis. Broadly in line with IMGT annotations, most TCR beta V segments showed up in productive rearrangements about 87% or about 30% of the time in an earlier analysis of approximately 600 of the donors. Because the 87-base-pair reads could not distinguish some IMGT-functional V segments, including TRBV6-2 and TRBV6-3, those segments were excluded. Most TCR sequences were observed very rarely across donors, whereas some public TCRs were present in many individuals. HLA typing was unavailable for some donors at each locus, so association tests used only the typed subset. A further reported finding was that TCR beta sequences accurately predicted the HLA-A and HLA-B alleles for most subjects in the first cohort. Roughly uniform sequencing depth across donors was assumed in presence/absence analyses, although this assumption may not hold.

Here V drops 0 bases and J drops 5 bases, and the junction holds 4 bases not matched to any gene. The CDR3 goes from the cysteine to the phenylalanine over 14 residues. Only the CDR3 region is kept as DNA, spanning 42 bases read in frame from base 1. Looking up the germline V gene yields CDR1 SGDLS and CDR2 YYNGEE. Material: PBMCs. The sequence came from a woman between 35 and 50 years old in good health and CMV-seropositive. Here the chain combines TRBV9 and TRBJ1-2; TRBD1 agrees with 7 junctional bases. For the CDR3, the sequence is CASSVDPGGYGYTF. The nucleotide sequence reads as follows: TGTGCCAGCAGCGTAGATCCAGGGGGATATGGCTACACCTTC.